These 30 T cell receptor beta chains came from one sample sequenced in a study of glioma-infiltrating T cells after dendritic cell vaccination. Time point described: after dendritic cell vaccination, including at tumor progression/relapse. The assay was immunoSEQ multiplex PCR, and TCRdb's table has in-frame clones only and misses some. The data hold 65,000 to 80,000 clones, with more than 75% observed a single time. The sequencing used blood, collected after dendritic cell vaccination. The receptors were gathered from a human donor with glioblastoma.

This sequence joins TRBV6-1 and TRBJ1-4; 7 bases fit TRBD1. This CDR3 is built from 14 residues. V lost 6 bases to trimming and J lost 5 bases; unmatched junction nucleotides: 6. CDR1 and CDR2 (germline): MNHNS, SASEGT. CDR3 sequence (DNA): TGTGCCAGCAGGGTGACAGGGAAAAATGAAAAACTGTTTTTT. Its translation: CASRVTGKNEKLFF.

The chain employs TRBV5-1 and TRBJ1-2; 9 positions agree with TRBD1. The length of the CDR3 is 15 residues. V shed 0 bases, J shed 8 bases, and the junction held 8 bases outside the gene matches. CDR1 SGHRS and CDR2 YFSETQ come from the germline V gene. Here the CDR3 DNA reads TGCGCCAGCAGCTTGGGGGGGACAGGGAAAATAGGCTACACCTTC. This gives the protein CASSLGGTGKIGYTF.

The V gene is TRBV5-1, the J gene TRBJ1-1; D is uncertain. V lost 0 bases and J lost 0, with 6 bases in between. This CDR3 is 14 amino acids long. From germline, CDR1 is SGHRS and CDR2 YFSETQ. CDR3 sequence (DNA): TGCGCCAGCAGCTTGGATGGCCTGAACACTGAAGCTTTCTTT. Translation: CASSLDGLNTEAFF.

This clone was detected a few times. The V call is TRBV5-4, the J call TRBJ2-2; a possible D gene is TRBD1 (6 bases). From germline, CDR1 is SGHNT and CDR2 YYREEE (reference sequence). V lost 1 base, J lost 5 bases, and 21 bases lay in between. There are 18 residues in the CDR3. Written as DNA, the CDR3 is TGTGCCAGCAGCTTGAAGGGTGGGGGCGCTACGGGGACCGGGGAGCTGTTTTTT. Translating it yields CASSLKGGGATGTGELFF.

V gene TRBV29-1 combines with J gene TRBJ2-1, with 9 bases identical to TRBD2. Germline values: CDR1 SQVTM, CDR2 ANQGSEA. J was trimmed by 2 bases and V by 7 bases; bases with no gene match: 6. The CDR3 totals 14 residues. The CDR3 sequence: CSAVLAGAYNEQFF. Here the CDR3 DNA reads TGCAGCGCCGTTTTAGCGGGGGCCTACAATGAGCAGTTCTTC.

V is TRBV2 and J is TRBJ2-3; D might be TRBD2 (6 bases). The CDR3 runs to 16 residues. Trimming cost V 7 bases and J 2 bases, with 19 bases left between them. Germline V gene data show CDR1 as SNHLY and CDR2 as FYNNEI. CDR3 nucleotide sequence: TGTGCCAGCACGGTCGGACCGGGACTTCACACAGATACGCAGTATTTT. Its translation is CASTVGPGLHTDTQYF.

This rearrangement joins TRBV5-1 to TRBJ2-5, with 7 bases identical to TRBD1. The CDR3 totals 15 residues. The V and J ends lost 2 bases and 5 bases, in that order; junction bases with no gene match: 9. CDR1 is SGHRS and CDR2 is YFSETQ in the germline V gene. In DNA, the CDR3 is TGCGCCAGCAGCTTAGAGGGGGCGCCGGGGGAGACCCAGTACTTC. It specifies CASSLEGAPGETQYF.

This clone turned up a few times. V and J are TRBV11-3 and TRBJ1-1; 7 bases line up with TRBD1. Trimming removed 3 bases from V and 2 bases from J; junction bases left unmatched: 6. The V gene's germline CDR1 is SGHNT and CDR2 YENEEA. This CDR3 spans 15 amino acids. CDR3 sequence reads: CASSFGTAINTEAFF. The DNA for the CDR3 is TGTGCCAGCAGCTTTGGGACAGCGATTAACACTGAAGCTTTCTTT.

The chain employs TRBV5-1 and TRBJ2-3; unclear D gene. V lost 7 bases and J lost 0, with 9 bases in between. This CDR3 is 13 amino acids long. Germline V gives CDR1 SGHRS, CDR2 YFSETQ. The chain's CDR3 is CASSPQSTDTQYF. Here the CDR3 DNA reads TGCGCCAGCTCACCACAGAGCACAGATACGCAGTATTTT.

This sequence joins TRBV11-2 and TRBJ2-7; unclear D gene. Germline assignment: CDR1 SGHAT and CDR2 FQNNGV. The CDR3 loop spans 14 amino acids. Between the trimmed V and J ends, which lost 1 base and 4 bases, there was a span of 11 bases. CDR3 sequence (DNA): TGTGCCAGCAGCTTAGGGCCCCAAGTGTACGAGCAGTACTTC. This encodes CASSLGPQVYEQYF.

This clone was seen once. DNA for the CDR3: TGTGCCAGCAGTTTAGCGGGATATGGCTACACCTTC. Amino acids: CASSLAGYGYTF. This chain uses TRBV28 with TRBJ1-2; D gene uncertain. CDR3 length: 12 residues. Germline CDR1 is MDHEN and CDR2 is SYDVKM. V lost 2 bases and J 5 bases, leaving 6 bases between the germline ends.

The chain couples TRBV7-9 to TRBJ2-7; D is perhaps TRBD2 (6 bases). The V end was cut by 5 bases, the J end by 5 bases, with 16 bases between. In germline, CDR1 is SEHNR, CDR2 FQNEAQ (reference sequence). The CDR3 is made up of 14 amino acids. CDR3 loop: CASSTQGLKNEQYF. CDR3 bases: TGTGCCAGCAGCACCCAGGGACTGAAGAACGAGCAGTACTTC.

This chain connects TRBV5-1 to TRBJ2-6, with 9 bases aligning to TRBD1. Looked up from germline, CDR1 is SGHRS and CDR2 is YFSETQ. The J segment lost 4 bases and the V segment lost 4 bases, leaving 9 bases of the junction unmatched. The CDR3 sequence is 17 residues long. The CDR3 DNA reads TGCGCCAGCAGCCGCGGGGACAGGGCGTCGGGGGCCAACGTCCTGACTTTC. Its protein product is CASSRGDRASGANVLTF.

The rearrangement uses TRBV6-5 and TRBJ1-3; D call uncertain. The CDR3 is 14 amino acids. The germline V and J ends were trimmed by 0 bases and 7 bases, with 10 bases remaining between them. The germline V gene encodes CDR1 MNHEY and CDR2 SVGAGI. The CDR3 spells CASSYSHGDNTIYF. In DNA, the CDR3 is TGTGCCAGCAGTTACTCCCACGGTGATAACACCATATATTTT.

The rearrangement uses TRBV5-6 and TRBJ2-7, with 8 bases fitting TRBD1. V lost 0 bases and J lost 5; bases outside the gene matches: 7. CDR1 is SGHDT and CDR2 is YYEEEE in the germline V gene. The CDR3 sequence is 15 residues long. The CDR3 coding sequence is TGTGCCAGCAGCTTGGGGGGACAGGCATTGAACGAGCAGTACTTC. It yields the protein CASSLGGQALNEQYF.

The rearrangement joins TRBV2 to TRBJ2-1; TRBD2 matches 9 bases. CDR3 length: 16 residues. Germline V CDR1 and CDR2: SNHLY, FYNNEI. V was pared by 6 bases and J by 3 bases, with 9 bases of the junction left unmatched. The CDR3: CASSREREDLYNEQFF. The CDR3 DNA is TGTGCCAGCAGCCGGGAGCGGGAGGACCTCTACAATGAGCAGTTCTTC. Complete variable domain (other parts from reference TRBV2 and TRBJ2-1): EPEVTQTPSHQVTQMGQEVILRCVPISNHLYFYWYRQILGQKVEFLVSFYNNEISEKSEIFDDQFSVERPDGSNFTLKIRSTKLEDSAMYFCASSREREDLYNEQFFGPGTRLTVL.

The chain employs TRBV7-9 and TRBJ2-7; maybe TRBD2 (7 bases). Germline V gene sequence: CDR1 SEHNR, CDR2 FQNEAQ (reference sequence). Trimming stripped 0 bases from V and 6 bases from J, with 18 bases between. The CDR3 consists of 16 residues. CDR3 DNA: TGTGCCAGCAGCTTAGCAGTTGGGTGGGGGGGCGGCGAGCAGTACTTC. It yields the protein CASSLAVGWGGGEQYF.

This chain links TRBV6-6 with TRBJ2-3, with 7 positions matching TRBD2. From germline, CDR1 is MNHNY and CDR2 SVGAGI (reference sequence). The V segment lost 0 bases and the J segment 3 bases; nucleotides outside the gene matches: 3. The CDR3 consists of 15 residues. The CDR3 here is CASSYSSGDTDTQYF. For the CDR3, the DNA is TGTGCCAGCAGTTACTCGAGCGGGGATACAGATACGCAGTATTTT.

V usage is TRBV5-4 and J usage is TRBJ2-7; D is perhaps TRBD1 (6 bases). Germline lookup yields CDR1 SGHNT and CDR2 YYREEE (reference sequence). This CDR3 spans 12 amino acids. The V and J ends lost 4 bases and 4 bases respectively, with 9 bases between them. The CDR3 sequence: CASSHGQYEQYF. The CDR3 nucleotides read TGTGCCAGCAGCCATGGACAGTACGAGCAGTACTTC.

This clone was seen just once. The chain is built from TRBV7-2 and TRBJ1-4, with unresolved D. Germline V gene sequence: CDR1 SGHTA, CDR2 FQGNSA. The CDR3 totals 13 residues. V shed 0 bases and J shed 11 bases, with 10 bases lying between them. The DNA for the CDR3 is TGTGCCAGCAGCTTAGCCCCAGAGGAGAAACTGTTTTTT. As protein: CASSLAPEEKLFF.

The rearrangement joins TRBV5-4 to TRBJ2-3; D not certain. Germline values: CDR1 SGHNT, CDR2 YYREEE (reference sequence). Trimming removed 0 bases from V and 7 bases from J, with 6 bases in between. There are 12 residues in the CDR3. CDR3 coding DNA: TGTGCCAGCAGCTTGGTTGCTAATACGCAGTATTTT. As protein: CASSLVANTQYF. The full variable domain, its missing parts supplied by reference TRBV5-4 and TRBJ2-3, is ETGVTQSPTHLIKTRGQQVTLRCSSQSGHNTVSWYQQALGQGPQFIFQYYREEENGRGNFPPRFSGLQFPNYSSELNVNALELDDSALYLCASSLVANTQYFGPGTRLTVL.

V is TRBV11-2 and J is TRBJ2-4; a weak D match, TRBD2 (6 bases). V was pared by 5 bases and J by 0 bases, with 14 bases between. This CDR3 spans 16 amino acids. Germline lookup yields CDR1 SGHAT and CDR2 FQNNGV. CDR3 DNA: TGTGCCAGCAGCCCGGGGACTGCCCTAGCCAAAAACATTCAGTACTTC. Amino acid sequence: CASSPGTALAKNIQYF.

The chain uses TRBV7-3 and TRBJ2-1, with 15 nucleotides matching TRBD2. Germline CDR1 and CDR2: SGHTA and FQGTGA. V was clipped by 5 bases and J by 7 bases; unmatched bases: 6. The CDR3 loop spans 16 amino acids. CDR3 amino acids: CASSNRTSGRGNEQFF. The CDR3, as DNA: TGTGCCAGCAGCAACCGGACTAGCGGGAGGGGGAATGAGCAGTTCTTC.

The chain uses TRBV6-4 and TRBJ2-1; TRBD2 matches at 12 bases. Looked up from germline, CDR1 is MRHNA and CDR2 is SNTAGT. V was pared by 3 bases and J by 7 bases, with 1 base of the junction left unmatched. The CDR3 has 14 amino acids. The CDR3 nucleotides read TGTGCCAGCAGTGAGGGGACTAGCGGGAATGAGCAGTTCTTC. Amino acid sequence: CASSEGTSGNEQFF.

This clone appeared once. The chain is built from TRBV5-1 and TRBJ2-3; 9 bases fit TRBD2. The CDR3 covers 16 residues. CDR1 and CDR2 from the germline V gene are SGHRS and YFSETQ. The V gene end was trimmed by 1 base and the J gene end by 4 bases; junction bases not matched to a gene: 7. The CDR3 here is CASSLSLAGRADTQYF. In nucleotides, the CDR3 is TGCGCCAGCAGCTTGTCTCTAGCGGGAAGGGCAGATACGCAGTATTTT.

Of note for this clone: Other DNA sequences in the sample encode the same CDR3. The genes are TRBV19 and TRBJ1-2; D call uncertain. V was pared by 1 base and J by 4 bases, with 10 bases between. CDR3 length equals 14 residues. Germline V gene sequence: CDR1 LNHDA, CDR2 SQIVND (reference sequence). The DNA for the CDR3 is TGTGCCAGTAGTATAGGTCCGCGGGTCTATGGCTACACCTTC. Its translation: CASSIGPRVYGYTF.

The chain employs TRBV5-5 and TRBJ1-2; D possibly corresponds to TRBD1 (5 bases). This CDR3 is 14 amino acids long. Germline V gene lookup returns CDR1 SGHKS and CDR2 YYEKEE (reference sequence). V was pared by 1 base and J by 8 bases, with 15 bases between. As DNA, the CDR3 is TGTGCCAGCAGCTTGAGGGTAGCGGGGCTAGGCTACACCTTC. As protein: CASSLRVAGLGYTF.

The gene calls are TRBV5-4 and TRBJ1-1; 10 nucleotides line up with TRBD1. This CDR3 is built from 16 residues. Germline V gene data show CDR1 as SGHNT and CDR2 as YYREEE (reference sequence). J lost 7 bases, V lost 2 bases, and 11 bases had no gene match. The CDR3 is CASSFGPGQGRVEAFF. DNA of the CDR3: TGTGCCAGCAGCTTCGGACCGGGACAGGGGAGGGTTGAAGCTTTCTTT.

The chain links TRBV9 to TRBJ1-4, with 10 bases fitting TRBD1. In germline, CDR1 is SGDLS, CDR2 YYNGEE. Trimming took 4 bases from V and 8 from J; bases not matched to a gene: 8. The CDR3 is 15 residues long. The CDR3 DNA follows: TGTGCCAGCAGCCCCATAGGGACAGGGGTAGAAAAACTGTTTTTT. It yields the protein CASSPIGTGVEKLFF. The whole variable domain, filled in from reference TRBV9 and TRBJ1-4, reads DSGVTQTPKHLITATGQRVTLRCSPRSGDLSVYWYQQSLDQGLQFLIQYYNGEERAKGNILERFSAQQFPDLHSELNLSSLELGDSALYFCASSPIGTGVEKLFFGSGTQLSVL.

The CDR3 DNA sequence: TGTGCCAGCTCACCGTCATCACCGGGAGACTACGTGTACTATGGCTACACCTTC. As protein: CASSPSSPGDYVYYGYTF. The chain couples TRBV18 to TRBJ1-2; no reliable D call. Trimming cost V 3 bases and J 3 bases, with 23 bases left between them. From germline, CDR1 is KGHSH and CDR2 LQKENI. This CDR3 is built from 18 residues.